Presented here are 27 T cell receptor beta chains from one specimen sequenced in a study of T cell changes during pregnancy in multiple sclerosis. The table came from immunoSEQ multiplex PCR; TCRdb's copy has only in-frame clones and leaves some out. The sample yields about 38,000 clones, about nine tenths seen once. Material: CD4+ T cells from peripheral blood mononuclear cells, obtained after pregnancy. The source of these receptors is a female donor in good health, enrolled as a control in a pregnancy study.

CDR3 loop: CASSPVGLYQDTQYF. Written as DNA, the CDR3 is TGTGCCAGCAGCCCGGTGGGCCTATACCAGGATACGCAGTATTTT. The V gene is TRBV5-4, the J gene TRBJ2-3, with no clear D. This CDR3 comprises 15 residues. The germline gives CDR1 SGHNT, CDR2 YYREEE (reference sequence). V shed 4 bases and J shed 6 bases, with 18 bases lying between them.

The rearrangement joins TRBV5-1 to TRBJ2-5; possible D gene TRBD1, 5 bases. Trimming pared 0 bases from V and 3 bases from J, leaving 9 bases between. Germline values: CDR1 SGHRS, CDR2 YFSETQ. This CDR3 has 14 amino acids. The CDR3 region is CASSLGFREETQYF. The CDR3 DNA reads TGCGCCAGCAGCTTGGGGTTCAGGGAAGAGACCCAGTACTTC. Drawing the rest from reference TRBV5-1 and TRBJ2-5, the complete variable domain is KAGVTQTPRYLIKTRGQQVTLSCSPISGHRSVSWYQQTPGQGLQFLFEYFSETQRNKGNFPGRFSGRQFSNSRSEMNVSTLELGDSALYLCASSLGFREETQYFGPGTRLLVL.

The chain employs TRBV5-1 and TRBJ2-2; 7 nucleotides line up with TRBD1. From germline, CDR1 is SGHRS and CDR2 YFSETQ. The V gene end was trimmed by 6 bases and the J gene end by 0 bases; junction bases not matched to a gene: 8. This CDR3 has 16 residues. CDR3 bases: TGCGCCAGCAACCGGGACAGCTCTACGAACACCGGGGAGCTGTTTTTT. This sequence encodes CASNRDSSTNTGELFF.

The CDR3 protein is CASSRTSGHEQYF. The CDR3 DNA is TGCGCCAGCAGCCGGACTAGCGGCCACGAGCAGTACTTC. The chain carries TRBV5-1 and TRBJ2-7; 10 nucleotides align to TRBD2. CDR1 and CDR2 from the germline V gene are SGHRS and YFSETQ. This CDR3 is built from 13 residues. Trimming at V came to 4 bases and at J to 5 bases, leaving 3 bases not matched to a gene.

In DNA form, the CDR3 reads TGTGCCAGCAGCTCCGGACAGGGCGGGGTGAACACTGAAGCTTTCTTT. It is translated as CASSSGQGGVNTEAFF. V gene TRBV5-4 combines with J gene TRBJ1-1, with 8 positions matching TRBD1. Unmatched junction bases numbered 7, after V lost 3 bases and J lost 0 bases. The CDR3 runs to 16 residues. Germline loops: CDR1 SGHNT, CDR2 YYREEE (reference sequence).

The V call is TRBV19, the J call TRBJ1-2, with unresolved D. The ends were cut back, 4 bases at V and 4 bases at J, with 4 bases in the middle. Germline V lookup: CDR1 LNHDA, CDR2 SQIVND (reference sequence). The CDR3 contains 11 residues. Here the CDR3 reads CASSTGYGYTF. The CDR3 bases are TGTGCCAGTAGTACGGGCTATGGCTACACCTTC. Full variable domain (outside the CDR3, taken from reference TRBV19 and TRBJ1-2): DGGITQSPKYLFRKEGQNVTLSCEQNLNHDAMYWYRQDPGQGLRLIYYSQIVNDFQKGDIAEGYSVSREKKESFPLTVTSAQKNPTAFYLCASSTGYGYTFGSGTRLTVV.

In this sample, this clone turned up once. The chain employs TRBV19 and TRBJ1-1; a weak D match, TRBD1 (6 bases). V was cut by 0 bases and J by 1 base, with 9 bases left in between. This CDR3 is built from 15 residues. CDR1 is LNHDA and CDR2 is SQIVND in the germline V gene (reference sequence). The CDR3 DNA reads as TGTGCCAGTAGTATAGAGGGGGCCGAGAACACTGAAGCTTTCTTT. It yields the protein CASSIEGAENTEAFF. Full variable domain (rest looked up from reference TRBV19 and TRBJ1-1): DGGITQSPKYLFRKEGQNVTLSCEQNLNHDAMYWYRQDPGQGLRLIYYSQIVNDFQKGDIAEGYSVSREKKESFPLTVTSAQKNPTAFYLCASSIEGAENTEAFFGQGTRLTVV.

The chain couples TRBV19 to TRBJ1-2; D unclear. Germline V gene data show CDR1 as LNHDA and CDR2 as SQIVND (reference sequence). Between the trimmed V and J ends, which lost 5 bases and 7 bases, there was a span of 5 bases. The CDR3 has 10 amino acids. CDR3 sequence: CASSSGGYTF. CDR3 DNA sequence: TGTGCCAGTAGTTCGGGTGGCTACACCTTC. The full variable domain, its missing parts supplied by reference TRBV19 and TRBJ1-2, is DGGITQSPKYLFRKEGQNVTLSCEQNLNHDAMYWYRQDPGQGLRLIYYSQIVNDFQKGDIAEGYSVSREKKESFPLTVTSAQKNPTAFYLCASSSGGYTFGSGTRLTVV.

The CDR3: CASSVEPTSVVNTEAFF. The CDR3 nucleotides are TGTGCCAGCAGCGTAGAGCCCACCTCGGTGGTGAACACTGAAGCTTTCTTT. The chain has TRBV9 and TRBJ1-1; D gene unclear. This CDR3 spans 17 amino acids. The germline V gene has CDR1 SGDLS and CDR2 YYNGEE. V lost 0 bases to trimming and J lost 0 bases, with 15 bases between them.

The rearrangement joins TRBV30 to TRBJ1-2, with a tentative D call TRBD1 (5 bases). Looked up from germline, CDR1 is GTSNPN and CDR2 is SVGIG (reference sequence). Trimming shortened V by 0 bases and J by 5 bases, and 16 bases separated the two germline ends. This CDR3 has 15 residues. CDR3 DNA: TGTGCCTGGAGTGTACTTAGCGGCAGGGAGTATGGCTACACCTTC. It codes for CAWSVLSGREYGYTF. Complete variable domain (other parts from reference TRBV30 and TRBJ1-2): SQTIHQWPATLVQPVGSPLSLECTVEGTSNPNLYWYRQAAGRGLQLLFYSVGIGQISSEVPQNLSASRPQDRQFILSSKKLLLSDSGFYLCAWSVLSGREYGYTFGSGTRLTVV.

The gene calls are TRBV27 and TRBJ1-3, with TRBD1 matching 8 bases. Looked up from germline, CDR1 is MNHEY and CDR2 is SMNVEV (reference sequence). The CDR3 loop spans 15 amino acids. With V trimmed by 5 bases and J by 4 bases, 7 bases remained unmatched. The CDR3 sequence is CASSPHRGDGNTIYF. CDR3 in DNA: TGTGCCAGCAGTCCGCACAGGGGGGACGGAAACACCATATATTTT.

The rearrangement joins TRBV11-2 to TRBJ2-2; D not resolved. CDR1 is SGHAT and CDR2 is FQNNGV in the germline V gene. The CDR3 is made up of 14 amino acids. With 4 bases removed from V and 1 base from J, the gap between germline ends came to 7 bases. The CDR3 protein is CASSSPRNTGELFF. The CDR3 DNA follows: TGTGCCAGCAGCTCGCCTAGGAACACCGGGGAGCTGTTTTTT.

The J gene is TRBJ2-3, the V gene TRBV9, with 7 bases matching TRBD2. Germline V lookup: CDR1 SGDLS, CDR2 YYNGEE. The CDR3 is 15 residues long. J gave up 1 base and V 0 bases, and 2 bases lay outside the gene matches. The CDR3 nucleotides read TGTGCCAGCAGCGTAGTAGCGGGTGGCACAGATACGCAGTATTTT. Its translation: CASSVVAGGTDTQYF.

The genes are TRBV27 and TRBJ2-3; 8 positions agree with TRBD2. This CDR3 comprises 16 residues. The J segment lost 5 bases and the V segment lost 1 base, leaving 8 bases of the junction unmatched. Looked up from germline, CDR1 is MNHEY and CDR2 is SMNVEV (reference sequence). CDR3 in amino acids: CASSLLAGGGGDTQYF. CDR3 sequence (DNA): TGTGCCAGCAGTTTATTGGCGGGGGGTGGAGGAGATACGCAGTATTTT.

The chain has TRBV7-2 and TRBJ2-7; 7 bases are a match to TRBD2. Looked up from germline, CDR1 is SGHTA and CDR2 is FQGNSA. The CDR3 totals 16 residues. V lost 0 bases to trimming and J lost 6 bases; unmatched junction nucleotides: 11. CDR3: CASSLAERGGRREQYF. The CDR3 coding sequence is TGTGCCAGCAGCTTAGCCGAGCGGGGCGGGCGACGCGAGCAGTACTTC.

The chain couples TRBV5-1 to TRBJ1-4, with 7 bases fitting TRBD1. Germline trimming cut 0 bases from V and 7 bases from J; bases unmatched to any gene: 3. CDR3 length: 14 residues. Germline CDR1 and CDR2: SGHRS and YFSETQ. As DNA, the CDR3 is TGCGCCAGCAGCTTGGGACAGGGAGGTGAAAAACTGTTTTTT. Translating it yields CASSLGQGGEKLFF.

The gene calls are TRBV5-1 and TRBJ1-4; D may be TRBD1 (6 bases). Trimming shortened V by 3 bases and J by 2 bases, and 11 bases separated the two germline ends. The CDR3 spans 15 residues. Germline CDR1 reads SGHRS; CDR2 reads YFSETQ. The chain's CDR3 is CASSSTGATNEKLFF. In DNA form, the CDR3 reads TGCGCCAGCAGCTCGACAGGAGCGACTAATGAAAAACTGTTTTTT.

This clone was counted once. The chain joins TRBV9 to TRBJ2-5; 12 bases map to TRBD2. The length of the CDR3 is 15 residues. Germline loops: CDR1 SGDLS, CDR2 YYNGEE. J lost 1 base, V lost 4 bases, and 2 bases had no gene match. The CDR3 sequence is CASSRLAGAQETQYF. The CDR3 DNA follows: TGTGCCAGCAGCAGACTAGCGGGGGCCCAAGAGACCCAGTACTTC.

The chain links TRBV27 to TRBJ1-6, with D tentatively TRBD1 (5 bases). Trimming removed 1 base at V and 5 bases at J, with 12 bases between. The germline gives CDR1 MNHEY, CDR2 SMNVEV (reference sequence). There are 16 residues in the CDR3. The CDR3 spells CASSLWAGGDNSPLHF. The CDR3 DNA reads TGTGCCAGCAGTTTATGGGCCGGGGGTGATAATTCACCCCTCCACTTT.

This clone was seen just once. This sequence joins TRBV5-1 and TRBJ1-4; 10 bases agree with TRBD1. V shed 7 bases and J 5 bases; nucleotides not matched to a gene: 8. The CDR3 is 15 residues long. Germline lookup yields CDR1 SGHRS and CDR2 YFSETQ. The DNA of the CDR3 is TGCGCCAGCCAAACGCTGGGACAGGGGAATGAAAAACTGTTTTTT. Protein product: CASQTLGQGNEKLFF.

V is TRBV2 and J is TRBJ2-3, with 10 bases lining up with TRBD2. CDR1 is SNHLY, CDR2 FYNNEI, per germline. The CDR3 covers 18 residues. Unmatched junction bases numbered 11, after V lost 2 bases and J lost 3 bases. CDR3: CASSERGSGRFGTDTQYF. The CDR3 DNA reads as TGTGCCAGCAGTGAAAGGGGTAGCGGGAGGTTCGGGACAGATACGCAGTATTTT.

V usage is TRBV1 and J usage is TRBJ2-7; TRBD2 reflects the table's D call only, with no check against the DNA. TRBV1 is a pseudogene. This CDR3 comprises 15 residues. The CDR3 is CTSSLRTSVPYEQYF. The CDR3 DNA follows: TGCACCAGCAGCCTGAGGACTAGCGTACCCTACGAGCAGTACTTC.

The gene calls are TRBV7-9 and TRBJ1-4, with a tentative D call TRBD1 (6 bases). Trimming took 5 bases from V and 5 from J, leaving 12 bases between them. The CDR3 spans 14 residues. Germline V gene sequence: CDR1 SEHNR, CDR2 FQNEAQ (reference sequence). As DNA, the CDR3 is TGTGCCAGCAGCACCCAGGGGTTCAATGAAAAACTGTTTTTT. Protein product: CASSTQGFNEKLFF. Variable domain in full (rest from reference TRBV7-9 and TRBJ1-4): DTGVSQNPRHKITKRGQNVTFRCDPISEHNRLYWYRQTLGQGPEFLTYFQNEAQLEKSRLLSDRFSAERPKGSFSTLEIQRTEQGDSAMYLCASSTQGFNEKLFFGSGTQLSVL.

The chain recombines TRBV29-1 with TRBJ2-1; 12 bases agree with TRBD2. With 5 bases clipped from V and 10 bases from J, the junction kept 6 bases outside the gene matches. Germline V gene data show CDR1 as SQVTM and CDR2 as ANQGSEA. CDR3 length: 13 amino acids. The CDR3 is CSVPRLAGAEQFF. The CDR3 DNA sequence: TGCAGCGTTCCGAGACTAGCGGGAGCCGAGCAGTTCTTC.

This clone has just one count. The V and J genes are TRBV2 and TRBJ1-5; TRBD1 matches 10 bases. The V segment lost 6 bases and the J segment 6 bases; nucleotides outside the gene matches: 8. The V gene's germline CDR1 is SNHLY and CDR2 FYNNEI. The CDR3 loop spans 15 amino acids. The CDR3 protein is CASRAGTGVAQPQHF. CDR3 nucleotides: TGTGCCAGCAGAGCCGGGACAGGGGTTGCTCAGCCCCAGCATTTT.

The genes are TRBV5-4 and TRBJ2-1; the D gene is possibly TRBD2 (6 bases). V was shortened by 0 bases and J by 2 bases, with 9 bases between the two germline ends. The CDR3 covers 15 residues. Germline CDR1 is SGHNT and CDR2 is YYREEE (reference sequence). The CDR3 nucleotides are TGTGCCAGCAGCTTGGACGGGAGAGCCTACAATGAGCAGTTCTTC. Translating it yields CASSLDGRAYNEQFF.

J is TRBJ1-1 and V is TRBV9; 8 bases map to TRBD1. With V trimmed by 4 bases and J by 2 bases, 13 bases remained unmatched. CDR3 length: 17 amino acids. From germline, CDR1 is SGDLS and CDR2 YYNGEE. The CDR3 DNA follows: TGTGCCAGCAGCTCCCTTGGGACAGGTCGAATTAACACTGAAGCTTTCTTT. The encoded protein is CASSSLGTGRINTEAFF.